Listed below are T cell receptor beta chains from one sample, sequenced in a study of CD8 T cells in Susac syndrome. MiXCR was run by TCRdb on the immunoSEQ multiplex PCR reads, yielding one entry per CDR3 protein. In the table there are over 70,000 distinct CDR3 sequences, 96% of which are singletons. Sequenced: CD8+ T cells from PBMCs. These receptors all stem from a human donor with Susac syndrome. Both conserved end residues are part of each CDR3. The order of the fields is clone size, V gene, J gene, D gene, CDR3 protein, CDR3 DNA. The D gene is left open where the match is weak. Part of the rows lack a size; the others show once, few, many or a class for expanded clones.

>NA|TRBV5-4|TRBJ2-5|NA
CASSPYQETQYF
TGTGCCAGCAGCCCATACCAAGAGACCCAGTACTTC
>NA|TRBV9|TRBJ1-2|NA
CASSSLLTGGYTF
TGTGCCAGCAGCTCCCTACTAACGGGAGGCTACACCTTC
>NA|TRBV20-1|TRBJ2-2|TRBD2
CSAREGGGYAGELFF
TGCAGTGCTAGGGAGGGCGGGGGGTACGCCGGGGAGCTGTTTTTT
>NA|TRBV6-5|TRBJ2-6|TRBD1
CASSYEWTGAAGANVLTF
TGTGCCAGCAGTTACGAGTGGACAGGGGCGGCTGGGGCCAACGTCCTGACTTTC
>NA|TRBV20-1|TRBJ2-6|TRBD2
CSARDWTSGGVSGANVLTF
TGCAGTGCTCGCGACTGGACTAGCGGGGGGGTATCTGGGGCCAACGTCCTGACTTTC
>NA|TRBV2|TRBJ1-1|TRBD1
CASREQGSTEAFF
TGTGCCAGCAGAGAACAGGGGAGCACTGAAGCTTTCTTT
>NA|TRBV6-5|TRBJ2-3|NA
CASSYSKVELDTQYF
TGTGCCAGCAGTTACTCGAAAGTTGAGTTAGATACGCAGTATTTT
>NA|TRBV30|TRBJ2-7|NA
CAWSRGAYEQYF
TGTGCCTGGAGTAGAGGGGCATACGAGCAGTACTTC
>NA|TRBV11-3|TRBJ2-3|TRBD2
CASSLLSGGGADTQYF
TGTGCCAGCAGCTTGTTAAGCGGGGGTGGAGCAGATACGCAGTATTTT
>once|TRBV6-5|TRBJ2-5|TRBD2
CASSYASSGETQYF
TGTGCCAGCAGTTACGCGTCTAGCGGGGAGACCCAGTACTTC
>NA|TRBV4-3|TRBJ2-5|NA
CASSQDSAGEQETQYF
TGCGCCAGCAGCCAAGATAGCGCAGGGGAGCAAGAGACCCAGTACTTC
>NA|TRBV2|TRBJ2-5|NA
CASRNQYQETQYF
TGTGCCAGCAGAAATCAGTACCAAGAGACCCAGTACTTC
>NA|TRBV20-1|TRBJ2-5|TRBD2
CSVAGDDIQETQYF
TGCAGTGTTGCGGGGGACGACATTCAAGAGACCCAGTACTTC
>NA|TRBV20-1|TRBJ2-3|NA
CSAVRDTTPDTQYF
TGCAGTGCTGTTCGGGATACCACCCCAGATACGCAGTATTTT
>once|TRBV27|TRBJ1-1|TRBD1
CASMDRVNTEAFF
TGTGCCAGCATGGACAGGGTCAACACTGAAGCTTTCTTT
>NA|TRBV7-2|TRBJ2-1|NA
CASSPRRGTDEQFF
TGTGCCAGCAGCCCGCGGCGGGGGACAGATGAGCAGTTCTTC
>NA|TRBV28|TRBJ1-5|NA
CASSFEGQPQHF
TGTGCCAGCAGTTTTGAGGGTCAGCCCCAGCATTTT
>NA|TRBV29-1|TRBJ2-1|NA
CSVQGGSTYNEQFF
TGCAGCGTCCAAGGAGGGTCCACGTACAATGAGCAGTTCTTC
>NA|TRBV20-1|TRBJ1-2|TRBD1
CSVPPGQGGSYGYTF
TGCAGTGTCCCCCCTGGACAGGGGGGGAGCTATGGCTACACCTTC
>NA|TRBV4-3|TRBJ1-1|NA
CASSQDLRVTEAFF
TGCGCCAGCAGCCAAGATCTCCGGGTCACTGAAGCTTTCTTT
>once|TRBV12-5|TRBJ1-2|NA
CASGLVSGLYGYTF
TGTGCTAGTGGTTTGGTATCGGGCCTCTATGGCTACACCTTC
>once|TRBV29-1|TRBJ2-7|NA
CSVRQVSYEQYF
TGCAGCGTTCGACAGGTCTCCTACGAGCAGTACTTC
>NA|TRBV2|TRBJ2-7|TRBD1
CASSAGTDPYEQYF
TGTGCCAGCAGTGCCGGGACAGACCCCTACGAGCAGTACTTC
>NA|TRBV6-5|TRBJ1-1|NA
CASSYSRGMNTEAFF
TGTGCCAGCAGTTACTCGAGGGGAATGAACACTGAAGCTTTCTTT
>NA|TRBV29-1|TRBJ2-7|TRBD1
CSVLGQAYSYEQYF
TGCAGCGTCCTCGGACAGGCCTACTCCTACGAGCAGTACTTC
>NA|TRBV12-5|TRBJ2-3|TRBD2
CASGGSGGSDTQYF
TGTGCTAGTGGTGGGAGCGGGGGCAGCGATACGCAGTATTTT
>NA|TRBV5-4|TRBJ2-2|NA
CASSLDRNPGTGELFF
TGTGCCAGCAGCTTGGACCGAAATCCTGGCACCGGGGAGCTGTTTTTT
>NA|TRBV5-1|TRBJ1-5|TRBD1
CASSPGTANQPQHF
TGCGCCAGCAGCCCCGGGACAGCAAATCAGCCCCAGCATTTT
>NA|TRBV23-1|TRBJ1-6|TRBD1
CASSQSHRGRVSNNSPLHF
TGCGCCAGCAGTCAATCCCACAGGGGAAGGGTGTCAAATAATTCACCCCTCCACTTT
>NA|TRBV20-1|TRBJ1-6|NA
CSARGRSSYNSPLHF
TGCAGTGCTAGGGGTCGGAGCTCCTATAATTCACCCCTCCACTTT
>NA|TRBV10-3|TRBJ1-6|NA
CAIRAYNSPLHF
TGTGCCATCAGAGCTTACAATTCACCCCTCCACTTT
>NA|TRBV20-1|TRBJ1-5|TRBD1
CSAGLTGARHPQHF
TGCAGTGCTGGTCTCACAGGGGCCCGACACCCCCAGCATTTT
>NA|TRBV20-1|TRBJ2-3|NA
CSARPDAGPDTQYF
TGCAGTGCTAGGCCGGACGCCGGGCCCGATACGCAGTATTTT
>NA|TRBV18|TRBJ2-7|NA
CASSPRGEEQYF
TGTGCCAGCTCACCACGCGGGGAAGAGCAGTACTTC
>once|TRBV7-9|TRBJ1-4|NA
CASSSSDGQKWEKLFF
TGTGCCAGCAGCTCCTCCGACGGACAGAAGTGGGAAAAACTGTTTTTT
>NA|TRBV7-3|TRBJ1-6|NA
CASSQGLGPLHF
TGTGCCAGCAGCCAGGGGCTGGGTCCCCTCCACTTT
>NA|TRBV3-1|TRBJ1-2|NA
CASSQDVRGAHDGYTF
TGTGCCAGCAGCCAAGATGTCCGGGGGGCCCATGATGGCTACACCTTC
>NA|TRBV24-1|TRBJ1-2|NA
CATSDPYGYTF
TGTGCCACCAGCGACCCTTACGGCTACACCTTC
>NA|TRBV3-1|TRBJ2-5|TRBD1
CASSERGHQEAQYF
TGTGCCAGCAGCGAGAGGGGGCACCAAGAGGCCCAGTACTTC
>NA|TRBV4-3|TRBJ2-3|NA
CASSQDRELTSTDTQYF
TGCGCCAGCAGCCAAGATAGGGAGCTGACTAGCACAGATACGCAGTATTTT
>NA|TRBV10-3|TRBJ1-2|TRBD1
CAITGGAGYTF
TGTGCCATTACAGGGGGCGCTGGCTACACCTTC
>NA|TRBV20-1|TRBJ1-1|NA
CSAREDRRYTEAFF
TGCAGTGCTAGAGAGGACAGACGTTACACTGAAGCTTTCTTT
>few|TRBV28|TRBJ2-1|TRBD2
CASSLLAGAYNEQFF
TGTGCCAGCAGTTTACTAGCGGGGGCCTACAATGAGCAGTTCTTC
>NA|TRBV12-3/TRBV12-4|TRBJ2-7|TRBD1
CASNSRDSSYEQYF
TGTGCCAGCAACAGCCGGGACAGCTCCTACGAGCAGTACTTC
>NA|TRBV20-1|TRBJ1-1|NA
CSAKKQGANTEAFF
TGCAGTGCTAAAAAACAGGGTGCGAACACTGAAGCTTTCTTT
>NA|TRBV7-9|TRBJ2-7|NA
CASSSRTGTAEQYF
TGTGCCAGCAGCTCCCGGACCGGGACTGCCGAGCAGTACTTC
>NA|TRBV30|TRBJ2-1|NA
CAWSAPETGNEQFF
TGTGCCTGGAGTGCCCCTGAGACAGGCAATGAGCAGTTCTTC
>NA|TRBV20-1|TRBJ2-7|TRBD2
CSAPGLAGHEQYF
TGCAGTGCCCCGGGACTAGCGGGCCACGAGCAGTACTTC
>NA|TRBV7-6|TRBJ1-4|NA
CASSTPGQVNEKLFF
TGTGCCAGCAGCACTCCGGGACAAGTTAATGAAAAACTGTTTTTT
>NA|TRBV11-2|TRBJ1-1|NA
CASSTPSGTPMNTEAFF
TGTGCCAGCAGCACCCCGAGCGGGACACCGATGAACACTGAAGCTTTCTTT
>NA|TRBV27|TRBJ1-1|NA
CASSFKQNTEAFF
TGTGCCAGCAGTTTTAAACAGAACACTGAAGCTTTCTTT
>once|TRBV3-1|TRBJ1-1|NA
CASSPGGDVGTEAFF
TGTGCCAGCAGCCCAGGAGGGGATGTGGGGACTGAAGCTTTCTTT
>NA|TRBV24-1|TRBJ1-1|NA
CATSGGSENTEAFF
TGTGCCACCAGTGGGGGCAGTGAGAACACTGAAGCTTTCTTT
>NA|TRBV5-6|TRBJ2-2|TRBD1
CASSLEGATGELFF
TGTGCCAGCAGCTTGGAGGGGGCGACCGGGGAGCTGTTTTTT
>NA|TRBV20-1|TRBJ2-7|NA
CSAATGTAYEQYF
TGCAGTGCCGCGACAGGGACTGCCTACGAGCAGTACTTC